Below, 9 T cell receptor beta chains from the same sample are listed, as sequenced in a study of blood T cell repertoires in COVID-19. TCRdb's copy holds only in-frame clones and misses some; the assay was immunoSEQ multiplex PCR. The table shows 270,000 or so clones, with over 75% occurring only once. The sequenced sample consisted of peripheral blood. The source of these receptors is a human donor in a cohort sampled during active COVID-19.

V gene TRBV6-1 combines with J gene TRBJ1-1, with D hard to call. Germline CDR1 reads MNHNS; CDR2 reads SASEGT. The ends were cut back, 8 bases at V and 7 bases at J, with 17 bases in the middle. CDR3 size: 13 residues. The CDR3: CASLRAERGEAFF. In DNA, the CDR3 is TGTGCCAGCCTACGTGCGGAACGGGGTGAAGCTTTCTTT.

The genes are TRBV28 and TRBJ1-2, with 7 bases lining up with TRBD1. The CDR3 runs 12 residues. CDR1 MDHEN and CDR2 SYDVKM come from the germline V gene. V trimming: 5 bases; J trimming: 5 bases; junction bases outside the gene matches: 2. Written as DNA, the CDR3 is TGTGCCAGCAGTGTACAGGGGTATGGCTACACCTTC. It yields the protein CASSVQGYGYTF.

The gene calls are TRBV6-1 and TRBJ2-7; 8 bases line up with TRBD1. Germline assignment: CDR1 MNHNS and CDR2 SASEGT. The CDR3 consists of 12 residues. Unmatched junction bases numbered 1, after V lost 2 bases and J lost 7 bases. This chain's CDR3 is CASSERQGEQYF. The DNA of the CDR3 is TGTGCCAGCAGTGAAAGACAGGGGGAGCAGTACTTC.

This chain uses TRBV19 with TRBJ1-1; 10 nucleotides agree with TRBD1. Germline V gene lookup returns CDR1 LNHDA and CDR2 SQIVND (reference sequence). The CDR3 loop spans 14 amino acids. Trimming took 6 bases from V and 7 from J; bases not matched to a gene: 8. CDR3 sequence reads: CASRPDRGTGEAFF. The CDR3 nucleotides are TGTGCCAGTAGACCGGACAGGGGGACTGGTGAAGCTTTCTTT.

The V call is TRBV5-1, the J call TRBJ2-5; 8 nucleotides agree with TRBD1. Germline CDR1 is SGHRS and CDR2 is YFSETQ. The CDR3 runs to 14 residues. The V and J ends lost 5 bases and 1 base, in that order; junction bases with no gene match: 4. The CDR3 coding sequence is TGCGCCAGCAGGGGACAGGCAAGCCAAGAGACCCAGTACTTC. It is translated as CASRGQASQETQYF.

This chain connects TRBV5-1 to TRBJ2-5; 10 bases map to TRBD1. The CDR3 consists of 16 residues. CDR1 and CDR2 from the germline V gene are SGHRS and YFSETQ. V lost 3 bases to trimming and J lost 5 bases; unmatched junction nucleotides: 10. The CDR3 loop is CASSSTGQGGGETQYF. The DNA of the CDR3 is TGCGCCAGCAGCTCCACCGGACAGGGGGGAGGGGAGACCCAGTACTTC.

The V call is TRBV5-4, the J call TRBJ2-3; D gene uncertain. Trimming took off 4 bases at V and 4 bases at J, with 16 bases between the two ends. CDR3 length equals 15 residues. Looked up from germline, CDR1 is SGHNT and CDR2 is YYREEE (reference sequence). Here the CDR3 reads CASSLFGVEADTQYF. The CDR3 DNA is TGTGCCAGCAGCCTATTCGGAGTAGAGGCAGATACGCAGTATTTT. The whole variable domain, filled in from reference TRBV5-4 and TRBJ2-3, reads ETGVTQSPTHLIKTRGQQVTLRCSSQSGHNTVSWYQQALGQGPQFIFQYYREEENGRGNFPPRFSGLQFPNYSSELNVNALELDDSALYLCASSLFGVEADTQYFGPGTRLTVL.

CDR3 sequence: CASSVTGGESGELFF. The CDR3 bases are TGTGCCAGTAGTGTAACAGGGGGCGAGAGCGGGGAGCTGTTTTTT. The V call is TRBV19, the J call TRBJ2-2, with 9 positions matching TRBD1. There are 15 residues in the CDR3. V trimming: 5 bases; J trimming: 7 bases; junction bases outside the gene matches: 8. Germline CDR1 LNHDA, CDR2 SQIVND (reference sequence).

This chain links TRBV9 with TRBJ1-2; D is perhaps TRBD1 (6 bases). Per the germline V gene, CDR1 is SGDLS and CDR2 is YYNGEE. The CDR3 totals 15 residues. V was trimmed by 4 bases and J by 4 bases, leaving 17 bases between them. The CDR3 nucleotides are TGTGCCAGCAGCCCTAACGCCGGGACAAGCTATGGCTACACCTTC. Translating it yields CASSPNAGTSYGYTF. Filled out from reference TRBV9 and TRBJ1-2, the complete variable domain reads DSGVTQTPKHLITATGQRVTLRCSPRSGDLSVYWYQQSLDQGLQFLIQYYNGEERAKGNILERFSAQQFPDLHSELNLSSLELGDSALYFCASSPNAGTSYGYTFGSGTRLTVV.